These 26 T cell receptor beta chains originate from one sample sequenced in a study of blood T cell repertoires in COVID-19. The table came from immunoSEQ multiplex PCR; TCRdb's copy has only in-frame clones and leaves some out. This sample has 250,000 to 350,000 clones, with under 90% found just once. The specimen was peripheral blood. These receptor sequences come from a woman aged 25 to 45 with COVID-19, enrolled during active disease.

This sequence joins TRBV5-4 and TRBJ1-2, with 8 bases identical to TRBD1. This CDR3 contains 17 residues. CDR1 is SGHNT and CDR2 is YYREEE in the germline V gene (reference sequence). With 3 bases clipped from V and 0 bases from J, the junction kept 10 bases outside the gene matches. The CDR3 DNA is TGTGCCAGCAGCTCACCCACGACGGGACAGGCTAACTATGGCTACACCTTC. Translation gives CASSSPTTGQANYGYTF.

V and J are TRBV3-1 (or the pseudogene TRBV3-2) and TRBJ2-3; TRBD2 might be the D (5 bases). V lost 7 bases, J lost 8 bases, and 10 bases lay in between. The germline V gene encodes CDR1 LGHDT and CDR2 YNNKEL (reference sequence). CDR3 size: 11 residues. This chain's CDR3 is CASKDRGTQYF. The CDR3 DNA sequence: TGTGCCAGCAAGGATCGGGGTACGCAGTATTTT.

The gene calls are TRBV19 and TRBJ1-2, with D possibly matching TRBD1 (6 bases). Deletions cut 4 bases from V and 0 bases from J, with 12 bases between. The CDR3 contains 15 residues. Per the germline V gene, CDR1 is LNHDA and CDR2 is SQIVND (reference sequence). The CDR3 nucleotides are TGTGCCAGTAGTACACTACAGGGTACTAACTATGGCTACACCTTC. Protein sequence: CASSTLQGTNYGYTF. Drawing the rest from reference TRBV19 and TRBJ1-2, the complete variable domain is DGGITQSPKYLFRKEGQNVTLSCEQNLNHDAMYWYRQDPGQGLRLIYYSQIVNDFQKGDIAEGYSVSREKKESFPLTVTSAQKNPTAFYLCASSTLQGTNYGYTFGSGTRLTVV.

V is TRBV7-9 and J is TRBJ2-6; 12 bases line up with TRBD1. Per germline, CDR1 SEHNR and CDR2 FQNEAQ (reference sequence). The CDR3 extends over 18 amino acids. V gave up 5 bases and J gave up 3 bases; unmatched junction bases: 8. The CDR3 DNA reads as TGTGCCAGCAGCGGACCGGGACAGGGGGCAGTTGGGGCCAACGTCCTGACTTTC. Protein product: CASSGPGQGAVGANVLTF.

The chain uses TRBV27 and TRBJ1-2; D uncertain. V was pared by 4 bases and J by 4 bases, with 16 bases between. Germline assignment: CDR1 MNHEY and CDR2 SMNVEV (reference sequence). The CDR3 has 15 amino acids. The CDR3 DNA reads TGTGCCAGCAGTTCCGGAAATGACTTATTCTATGGCTACACCTTC. This translates into CASSSGNDLFYGYTF.

V gene TRBV6-5 combines with J gene TRBJ2-2; 7 bases are shared with TRBD1. V shed 4 bases, J shed 5 bases, and the junction held 10 bases outside the gene matches. CDR3 length equals 16 residues. Germline V lookup: CDR1 MNHEY, CDR2 SVGAGI. The CDR3 loop is CASSLTGTAQTGELFF. CDR3 nucleotide sequence: TGTGCCAGCAGTTTAACAGGGACAGCTCAGACCGGGGAGCTGTTTTTT.

Concerning this clone itself: One end of the junction does not line up with germline, which may come from a read error. This sequence joins TRBV6-1 and TRBJ1-5, with D maybe TRBD1 (5 bases). This CDR3 has 16 residues. Per germline, CDR1 MNHNS and CDR2 SASEGT. The CDR3 is CASSGLQGYSNQSQHF. In DNA, the CDR3 is TGTGCCAGCAGTGGACTTCAGGGCTATAGCAATCAGTCCCAGCATTTT.

The V call is TRBV18, the J call TRBJ1-4, with a weak D call TRBD1 (6 bases). Trimming took off 3 bases at V and 7 bases at J, with 15 bases between the two ends. The V gene's germline CDR1 is KGHSH and CDR2 LQKENI. The CDR3 totals 15 residues. The CDR3 bases are TGTGCCAGCTCACCGACGGGGGGCAGGTTTGAAAAACTGTTTTTT. The encoded protein is CASSPTGGRFEKLFF.

V usage is TRBV9 and J usage is TRBJ2-1; 7 bases agree with TRBD1. The junction had 0 bases not matched to a gene; V was cut back by 0 bases and J by 0 bases. The CDR3 totals 15 residues. The germline V gene encodes CDR1 SGDLS and CDR2 YYNGEE. The CDR3 DNA is TGTGCCAGCAGCGTAGGACAGGGCTCCTACAATGAGCAGTTCTTC. Translated: CASSVGQGSYNEQFF. Based on the CDR3 plus reference TRBV9 and TRBJ2-1, the full variable domain is DSGVTQTPKHLITATGQRVTLRCSPRSGDLSVYWYQQSLDQGLQFLIQYYNGEERAKGNILERFSAQQFPDLHSELNLSSLELGDSALYFCASSVGQGSYNEQFFGPGTRLTVL.

The J gene is TRBJ1-2, the V gene TRBV19, with a weak D call TRBD1 (6 bases). Germline CDR1 and CDR2: LNHDA and SQIVND (reference sequence). This CDR3 region has 16 residues. Trimming removed 3 bases from V and 4 bases from J, with 18 bases in between. For the CDR3, the DNA is TGTGCCAGTAGTATTACTGACAGGAGGATAGGCTATGGCTACACCTTC. Its protein is CASSITDRRIGYGYTF. Together with reference TRBV19 and TRBJ1-2, the CDR3 gives the full variable domain: DGGITQSPKYLFRKEGQNVTLSCEQNLNHDAMYWYRQDPGQGLRLIYYSQIVNDFQKGDIAEGYSVSREKKESFPLTVTSAQKNPTAFYLCASSITDRRIGYGYTFGSGTRLTVV.

The table lists this clone with a count of one. The rearrangement links TRBV29-1 to TRBJ2-5; TRBD2 is a possible D gene (5 bases). The CDR3 has 9 residues. The germline V gene has CDR1 SQVTM and CDR2 ANQGSEA. The V gene lost 1 base and the J gene lost 13 bases, with 7 bases spanning the gap. This chain's CDR3 is CSVEGAGYF. As DNA, the CDR3 is TGCAGCGTTGAAGGCGCGGGGTACTTC.

The gene calls are TRBV30 and TRBJ2-7, with 7 bases that match TRBD1. Trimming cost V 4 bases and J 12 bases; bases outside gene matches: 15. This CDR3 is built from 13 residues. Germline CDR1 reads GTSNPN; CDR2 reads SVGIG (reference sequence). This CDR3 reads CAWMKVGTATWYF. The CDR3 coding sequence is TGTGCCTGGATGAAGGTGGGGACAGCTACTTGGTACTTC.

The chain employs TRBV5-4 and TRBJ2-5; TRBD1 agrees at 11 bases. Germline lookup yields CDR1 SGHNT and CDR2 YYREEE (reference sequence). The CDR3 is made up of 15 amino acids. The V segment lost 4 bases and the J segment 2 bases; nucleotides outside the gene matches: 4. The DNA for the CDR3 is TGTGCCAGCAGCCTGGACAGGGGGCAACAAGAGACCCAGTACTTC. This encodes CASSLDRGQQETQYF.

The chain couples TRBV7-2 to TRBJ1-5, with 9 bases identical to TRBD1. The V segment lost 1 base and the J segment 7 bases; nucleotides outside the gene matches: 5. CDR3 size: 15 residues. The germline V gene has CDR1 SGHTA and CDR2 FQGNSA. In DNA form, the CDR3 reads TGTGCCAGCAGCTTAGGGGACAGGGAAAAGCAGCCCCAGCATTTT. As protein: CASSLGDREKQPQHF.

This clone is a singleton in its sample. The chain links TRBV5-4 to TRBJ1-2; D ambiguous. The CDR3 spans 13 residues. The germline gives CDR1 SGHNT, CDR2 YYREEE (reference sequence). Trimming removed 4 bases at V and 0 bases at J, with 7 bases between. The CDR3 DNA reads TGTGCCAGCAGCCGGGTTCCTAACTATGGCTACACCTTC. It translates to CASSRVPNYGYTF. Full variable domain (outside the CDR3, taken from reference TRBV5-4 and TRBJ1-2): ETGVTQSPTHLIKTRGQQVTLRCSSQSGHNTVSWYQQALGQGPQFIFQYYREEENGRGNFPPRFSGLQFPNYSSELNVNALELDDSALYLCASSRVPNYGYTFGSGTRLTVV.

V is TRBV5-1 and J is TRBJ2-3; weak D call: TRBD1 (6 bases). The V and J ends lost 0 bases and 4 bases respectively, with 9 bases between them. From germline, CDR1 is SGHRS and CDR2 YFSETQ. The CDR3 loop spans 14 amino acids. CDR3 DNA sequence: TGCGCCAGCAGCTTGGCGCCAGGGGCAGATACGCAGTATTTT. It translates to CASSLAPGADTQYF.

V gene TRBV6-5 combines with J gene TRBJ1-1; the D is unclear. Germline CDR1 is MNHEY and CDR2 is SVGAGI. V was cut by 4 bases and J by 5 bases, with 11 bases left in between. The CDR3 extends over 13 amino acids. CDR3 loop: CASSSAGWTEAFF. Here the CDR3 DNA reads TGTGCCAGCAGTTCGGCGGGTTGGACTGAAGCTTTCTTT.

The gene calls are TRBV27 and TRBJ2-2, with D maybe TRBD1 (5 bases). Germline CDR1 and CDR2: MNHEY and SMNVEV (reference sequence). The V and J ends lost 6 bases and 1 base respectively, with 15 bases between them. The CDR3 is 16 amino acids. CDR3 bases: TGTGCCAGCAGCCTCGGCAGGACAATGAACACCGGGGAGCTGTTTTTT. As protein: CASSLGRTMNTGELFF.

CDR3 sequence: CASSELGPYEQYF. In DNA, the CDR3 is TGTGCCAGCAGTGAATTGGGCCCCTACGAGCAGTACTTC. The V call is TRBV2, the J call TRBJ2-7, with unresolved D. CDR1 is SNHLY and CDR2 is FYNNEI in the germline V gene. Between the trimmed V and J ends, which lost 2 bases and 2 bases, there was a span of 7 bases. This CDR3 has 13 residues.

V and J are TRBV3-1 (or the pseudogene TRBV3-2) and TRBJ2-5, with TRBD1 matching over 8 bases. Losses at the gene ends were 4 bases for V and 1 base for J; bases not matched to a gene: 5. Germline V gene sequence: CDR1 LGHDT, CDR2 YNNKEL (reference sequence). This CDR3 has 15 residues. CDR3 sequence (DNA): TGTGCCAGCAGCCCGGGACAGGCCACCCAAGAGACCCAGTACTTC. Encoded protein: CASSPGQATQETQYF.

V is TRBV5-1 and J is TRBJ2-5, with TRBD1 matching over 7 bases. Germline CDR1 reads SGHRS; CDR2 reads YFSETQ. The junction had 5 bases not matched to a gene; V was cut back by 4 bases and J by 2 bases. The CDR3 is 14 amino acids. The CDR3 DNA reads TGCGCCAGCAGCCCGGGACAGCTTCAAGAGACCCAGTACTTC. Protein: CASSPGQLQETQYF.

The chain joins TRBV5-6 to TRBJ1-6; the match to TRBD1 covers 7 bases. Germline V lookup: CDR1 SGHDT, CDR2 YYEEEE. Trimming removed 4 bases from V and 10 bases from J; junction bases left unmatched: 11. CDR3 size: 15 residues. CDR3 loop: CASSPGTAAGSPLHF. CDR3 in DNA: TGTGCCAGCAGCCCAGGGACAGCCGCGGGGTCACCCCTCCACTTT.

The chain joins TRBV7-9 to TRBJ1-3; TRBD1 aligns across 9 bases. In germline, CDR1 is SEHNR, CDR2 FQNEAQ (reference sequence). CDR3 length: 16 residues. V lost 3 bases, J lost 3 bases, and 6 bases stayed unmatched. CDR3 amino acids: CASSLATGGNGNTIYF. The CDR3 DNA follows: TGTGCCAGCAGCTTGGCTACAGGGGGCAATGGAAACACCATATATTTT.

The chain recombines TRBV5-6 with TRBJ1-6; TRBD1 matches at 10 bases. Germline CDR1 reads SGHDT; CDR2 reads YYEEEE. CDR3 length: 15 amino acids. V lost 3 bases and J lost 15; bases outside the gene matches: 12. The CDR3 protein is CASSSAGQGTPGLHF. Written as DNA, the CDR3 is TGTGCCAGCAGCTCCGCGGGACAGGGGACCCCAGGCCTCCACTTT.

The gene calls are TRBV6-1 and TRBJ1-1, with 7 bases identical to TRBD1. Germline values: CDR1 MNHNS, CDR2 SASEGT. The ends lost 1 base at V and 4 bases at J; junction bases unmatched: 3. There are 14 residues in the CDR3. The CDR3 here is CASSEVYRGTEAFF. In DNA, the CDR3 is TGTGCCAGCAGTGAAGTCTACAGGGGCACTGAAGCTTTCTTT.

This chain uses TRBV2 with TRBJ2-3, with 8 bases that match TRBD2. J lost 6 bases, V lost 7 bases, and 12 bases had no gene match. The CDR3 has 15 amino acids. Germline CDR1 is SNHLY and CDR2 is FYNNEI. CDR3 amino acids: CASKGGVAGTDTQYF. CDR3 nucleotides: TGTGCCAGCAAGGGGGGGGTAGCGGGGACCGATACGCAGTATTTT.